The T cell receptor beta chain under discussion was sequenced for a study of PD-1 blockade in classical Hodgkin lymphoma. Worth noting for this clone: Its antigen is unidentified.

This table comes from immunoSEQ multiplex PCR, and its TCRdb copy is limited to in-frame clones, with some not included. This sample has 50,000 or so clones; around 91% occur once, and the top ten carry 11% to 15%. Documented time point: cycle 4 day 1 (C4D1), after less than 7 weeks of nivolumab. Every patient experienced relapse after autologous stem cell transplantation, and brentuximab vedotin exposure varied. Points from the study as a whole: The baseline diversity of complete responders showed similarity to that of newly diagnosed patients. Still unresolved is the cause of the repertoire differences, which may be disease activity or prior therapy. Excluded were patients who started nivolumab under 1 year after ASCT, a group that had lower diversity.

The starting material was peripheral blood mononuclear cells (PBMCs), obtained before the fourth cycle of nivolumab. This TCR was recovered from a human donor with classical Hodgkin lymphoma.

The CDR3 region has the DNA TGTGCCAGCAGTTCAACTAGCGGGAGAGTCCGCTCCTACAATGAGCAGTTCTTC. This codes for CASSSTSGRVRSYNEQFF. J is TRBJ2-1 and V is TRBV27; 11 bases line up with TRBD2. V was clipped by 4 bases and J by 0 bases; unmatched bases: 8. Germline V gene data show CDR1 as MNHEY and CDR2 as SMNVEV (reference sequence). CDR3 length: 18 amino acids.